This T cell receptor (beta chain) was recorded in a study of blood T cell repertoires in COVID-19. Sequencing was performed with immunoSEQ multiplex PCR; in TCRdb, only in-frame clones are kept and a portion is missing. This table holds 100,000 to 150,000 clones, 85% to 90% found once. Germline CDR1 reads SGDLS; CDR2 reads YYNGEE. Trimming stripped 2 bases from V and 0 bases from J, with 15 bases between. The CDR3 totals 17 residues. The source is a man over 45 with acute or convalescent COVID-19. Sequenced sample: peripheral blood. V gene TRBV9 combines with J gene TRBJ2-1, with D maybe TRBD2 (6 bases). CDR3 DNA: TGTGCCAGCAGCGTGACGGACTACCTCGGCTCCTACAATGAGCAGTTCTTC. This gives the protein CASSVTDYLGSYNEQFF. The full variable domain, its missing parts supplied by reference TRBV9 and TRBJ2-1, is DSGVTQTPKHLITATGQRVTLRCSPRSGDLSVYWYQQSLDQGLQFLIQYYNGEERAKGNILERFSAQQFPDLHSELNLSSLELGDSALYFCASSVTDYLGSYNEQFFGPGTRLTVL.